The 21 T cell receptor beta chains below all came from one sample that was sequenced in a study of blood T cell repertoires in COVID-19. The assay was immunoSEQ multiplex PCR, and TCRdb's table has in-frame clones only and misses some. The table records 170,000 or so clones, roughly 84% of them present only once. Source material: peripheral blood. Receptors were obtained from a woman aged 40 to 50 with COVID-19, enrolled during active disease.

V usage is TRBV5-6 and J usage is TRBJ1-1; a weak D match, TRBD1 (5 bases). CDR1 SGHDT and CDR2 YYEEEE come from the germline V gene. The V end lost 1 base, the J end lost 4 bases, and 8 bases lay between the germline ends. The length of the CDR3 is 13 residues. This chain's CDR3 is CASSLQGATEAFF. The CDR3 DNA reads TGTGCCAGCAGCTTGCAGGGTGCCACTGAAGCTTTCTTT.

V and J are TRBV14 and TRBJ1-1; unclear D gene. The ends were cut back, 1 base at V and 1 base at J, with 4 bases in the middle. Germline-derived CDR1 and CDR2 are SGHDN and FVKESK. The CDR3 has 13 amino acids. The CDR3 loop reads CASSQGQNTEAFF. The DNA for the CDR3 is TGTGCCAGCAGCCAAGGACAGAACACTGAAGCTTTCTTT.

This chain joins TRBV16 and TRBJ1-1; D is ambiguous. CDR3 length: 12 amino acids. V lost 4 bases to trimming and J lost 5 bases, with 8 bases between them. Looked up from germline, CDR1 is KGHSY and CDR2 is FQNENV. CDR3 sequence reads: CASSRTRTEAFF. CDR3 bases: TGTGCCAGCAGCCGAACCCGGACTGAAGCTTTCTTT.

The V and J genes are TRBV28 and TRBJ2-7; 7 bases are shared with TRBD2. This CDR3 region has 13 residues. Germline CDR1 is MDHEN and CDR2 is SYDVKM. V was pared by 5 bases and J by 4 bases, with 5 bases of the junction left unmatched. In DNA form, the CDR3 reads TGTGCCAGCAGTCCGTCGGGGGGTTACGAGCAGTACTTC. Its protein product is CASSPSGGYEQYF.

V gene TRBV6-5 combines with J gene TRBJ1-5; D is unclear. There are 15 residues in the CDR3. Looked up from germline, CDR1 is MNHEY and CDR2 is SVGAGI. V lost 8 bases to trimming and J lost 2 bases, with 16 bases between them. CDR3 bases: TGTGCCAGCGCCTCGCCCGCGTCGGGCAATCAGCCCCAGCATTTT. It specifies CASASPASGNQPQHF.

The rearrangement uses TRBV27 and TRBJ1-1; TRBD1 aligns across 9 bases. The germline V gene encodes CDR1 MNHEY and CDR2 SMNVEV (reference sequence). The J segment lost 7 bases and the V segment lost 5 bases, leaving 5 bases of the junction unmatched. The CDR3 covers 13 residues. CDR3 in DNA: TGTGCCAGCAGTATAGACAGGGGGAATGAAGCTTTCTTT. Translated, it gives CASSIDRGNEAFF.

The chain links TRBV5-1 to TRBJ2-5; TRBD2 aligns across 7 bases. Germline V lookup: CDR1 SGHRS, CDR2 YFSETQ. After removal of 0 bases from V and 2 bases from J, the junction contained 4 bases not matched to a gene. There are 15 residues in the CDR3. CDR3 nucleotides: TGCGCCAGCAGCTTGGGGCAGCGGGGACAAGAGACCCAGTACTTC. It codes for CASSLGQRGQETQYF.

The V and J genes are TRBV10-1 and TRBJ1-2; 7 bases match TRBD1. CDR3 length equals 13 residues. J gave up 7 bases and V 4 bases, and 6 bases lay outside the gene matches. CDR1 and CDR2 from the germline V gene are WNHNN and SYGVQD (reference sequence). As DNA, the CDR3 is TGCGCCAGCAGTGGGGGACAGTCCCCTGGCTACACCTTC. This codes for CASSGGQSPGYTF.

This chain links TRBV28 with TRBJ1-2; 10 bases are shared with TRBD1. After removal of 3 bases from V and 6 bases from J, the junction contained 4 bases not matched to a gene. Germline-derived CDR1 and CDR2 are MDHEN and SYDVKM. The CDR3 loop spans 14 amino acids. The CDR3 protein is CASSFDRGRDGYTF. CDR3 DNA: TGTGCCAGCAGTTTTGACAGGGGGCGGGATGGCTACACCTTC.

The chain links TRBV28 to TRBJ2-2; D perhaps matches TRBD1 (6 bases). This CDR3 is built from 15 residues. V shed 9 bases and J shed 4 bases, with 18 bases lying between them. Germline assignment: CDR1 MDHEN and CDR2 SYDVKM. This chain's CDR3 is CASRFTGFGTGELFF. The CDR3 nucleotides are TGTGCCAGTAGATTTACAGGGTTCGGCACCGGGGAGCTGTTTTTT. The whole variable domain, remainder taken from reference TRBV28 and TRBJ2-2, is DVKVTQSSRYLVKRTGEKVFLECVQDMDHENMFWYRQDPGLGLRLIYFSYDVKMKEKGDIPEGYSVSREKKERFSLILESASTNQTSMYLCASRFTGFGTGELFFGEGSRLTVL.

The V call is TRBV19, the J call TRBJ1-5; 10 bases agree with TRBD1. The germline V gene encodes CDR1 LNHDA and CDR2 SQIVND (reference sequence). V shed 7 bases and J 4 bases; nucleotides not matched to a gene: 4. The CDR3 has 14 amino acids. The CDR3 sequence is CASKGTGANQPQHF. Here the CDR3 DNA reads TGTGCCAGTAAAGGGACAGGGGCAAATCAGCCCCAGCATTTT.

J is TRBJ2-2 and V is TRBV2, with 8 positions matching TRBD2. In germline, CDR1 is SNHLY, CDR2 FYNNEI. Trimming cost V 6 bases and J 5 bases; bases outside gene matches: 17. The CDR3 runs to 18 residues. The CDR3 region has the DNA TGTGCCAGCAGGAAGGGGGTTGGCAGCGGGGGAAAGACCGGGGAGCTGTTTTTT. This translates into CASRKGVGSGGKTGELFF.

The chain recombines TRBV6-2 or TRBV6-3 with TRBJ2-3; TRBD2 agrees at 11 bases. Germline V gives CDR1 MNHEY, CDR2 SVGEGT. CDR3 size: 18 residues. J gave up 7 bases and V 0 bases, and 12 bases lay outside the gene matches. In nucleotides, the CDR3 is TGTGCCAGCAGTTACTCGATTCTAGCGGGGGGTGGCGAGTATACGCAGTATTTT. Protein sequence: CASSYSILAGGGEYTQYF.

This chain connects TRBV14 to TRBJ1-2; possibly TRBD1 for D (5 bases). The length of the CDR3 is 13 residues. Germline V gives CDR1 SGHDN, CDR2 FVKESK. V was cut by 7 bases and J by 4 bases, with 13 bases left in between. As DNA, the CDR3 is TGTGCCAGCACGAAAGACAGCTTCTATGGCTACACCTTC. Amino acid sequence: CASTKDSFYGYTF. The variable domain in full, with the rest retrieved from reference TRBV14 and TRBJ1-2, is EAGVTQFPSHSVIEKGQTVTLRCDPISGHDNLYWYRRVMGKEIKFLLHFVKESKQDESGMPNNRFLAERTGGTYSTLKVQPAELEDSGVYFCASTKDSFYGYTFGSGTRLTVV.

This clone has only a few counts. CDR3 DNA sequence: TGTGCCAGCAGCTCTCCGGGACAGGGAAGCTATGGCTACACCTTC. Its protein is CASSSPGQGSYGYTF. V gene TRBV7-9 combines with J gene TRBJ1-2, with 9 nucleotides matching TRBD1. There are 15 residues in the CDR3. The junction had 7 bases not matched to a gene; V was cut back by 4 bases and J by 4 bases. CDR1 is SEHNR and CDR2 is FQNEAQ in the germline V gene (reference sequence).

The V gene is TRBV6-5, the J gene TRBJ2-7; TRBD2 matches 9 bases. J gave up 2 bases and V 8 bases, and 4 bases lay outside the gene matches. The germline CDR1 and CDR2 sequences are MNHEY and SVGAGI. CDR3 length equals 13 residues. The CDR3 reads CASQLAGTYEQYF. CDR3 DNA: TGTGCCAGCCAGCTAGCGGGAACCTACGAGCAGTACTTC.

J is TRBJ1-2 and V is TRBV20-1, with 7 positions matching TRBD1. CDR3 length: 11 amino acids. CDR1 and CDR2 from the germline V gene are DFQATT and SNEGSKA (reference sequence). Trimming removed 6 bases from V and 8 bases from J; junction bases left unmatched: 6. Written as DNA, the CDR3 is TGCAGTGCACCTACAGGGGCCGGCTACACCTTC. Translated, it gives CSAPTGAGYTF.

The CDR3 coding sequence is TGTGCCACCAGCGCCCAGGTAGCCAAAAACATTCAGTACTTC. Translating gives CATSAQVAKNIQYF. The chain has TRBV15 and TRBJ2-4; D is ambiguous. There are 14 residues in the CDR3. V dropped 5 bases and J dropped 0 bases, with 8 bases sitting between them. The germline V gene has CDR1 LNHNV and CDR2 YYDKDF (reference sequence).

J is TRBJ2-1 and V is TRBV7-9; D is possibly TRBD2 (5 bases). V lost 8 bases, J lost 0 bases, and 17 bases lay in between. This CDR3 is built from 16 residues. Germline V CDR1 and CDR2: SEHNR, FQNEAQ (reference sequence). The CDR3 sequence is CASPPAGLSSYNEQFF. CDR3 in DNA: TGTGCCAGCCCCCCGGCGGGCCTTAGCTCCTACAATGAGCAGTTCTTC.

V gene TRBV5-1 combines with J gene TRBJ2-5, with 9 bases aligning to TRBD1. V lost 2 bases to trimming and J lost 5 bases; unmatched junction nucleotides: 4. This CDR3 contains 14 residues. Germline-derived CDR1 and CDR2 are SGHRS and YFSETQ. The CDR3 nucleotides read TGCGCCAGCAGCTTACAGGGGGCGGCTGAGACCCAGTACTTC. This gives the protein CASSLQGAAETQYF.

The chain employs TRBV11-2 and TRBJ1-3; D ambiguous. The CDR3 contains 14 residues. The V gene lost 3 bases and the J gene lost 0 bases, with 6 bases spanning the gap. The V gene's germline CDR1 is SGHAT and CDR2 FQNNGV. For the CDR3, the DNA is TGTGCCAGCAGCTTTTTATCCTCTGGAAACACCATATATTTT. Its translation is CASSFLSSGNTIYF.